One and the same sample provided the 3 T cell receptor beta chains below, sequenced in a study of early T cells in non-severe SARS-CoV-2 infection. One entry per CDR3 protein results from TCRdb running MiXCR on the 5' RACE reads. The repertoire holds about 52,000 distinct CDR3 sequences, roughly 8% seen once, with roughly 4.2% in the top ten. Sequencing was carried out using whole blood. These receptors came from an adult who was a healthcare worker with PCR-confirmed SARS-CoV-2 infection or an uninfected control (not recorded which).

The chain couples TRBV10-2 to TRBJ1-2, with a tentative D call TRBD1 (5 bases). CDR1 WSHSY and CDR2 SAAADI come from the germline V gene. The CDR3 consists of 12 residues. V was pared by 6 bases and J by 4 bases, with 9 bases between. In DNA, the CDR3 is TGCGCCAGCAGAAGGGACGCCTATGGCTACACCTTC. Its translation is CASRRDAYGYTF.

CDR3 sequence reads: CASSPPLTRYTF. DNA of the CDR3: TGTGCCAGCAGTCCCCCCTTAACAAGGTACACCTTC. The chain links TRBV28 to TRBJ1-2, with unresolved D. With 5 bases removed from V and 11 bases from J, the gap between germline ends came to 15 bases. The CDR3 length is 12 residues. The germline CDR1 and CDR2 sequences are MDHEN and SYDVKM.

In its sample, this clonotype was seen a few times. This rearrangement joins TRBV28 to TRBJ2-7, with unresolved D. Germline V CDR1 and CDR2: MDHEN, SYDVKM. Trimming removed 5 bases at V and 5 bases at J, with 19 bases between. The CDR3 extends over 15 amino acids. The DNA of the CDR3 is TGTGCCAGCAGTCCCAACAATTGGAGCTTCGACGAGCAGTACTTC. Residues: CASSPNNWSFDEQYF. The complete variable domain, with remaining parts taken from reference TRBV28 and TRBJ2-7, reads DVKVTQSSRYLVKRTGEKVFLECVQDMDHENMFWYRQDPGLGLRLIYFSYDVKMKEKGDIPEGYSVSREKKERFSLILESASTNQTSMYLCASSPNNWSFDEQYFGPGTRLTVT.